Listed below are T cell receptor beta chains from one sample, sequenced in a study of naive and memory T cell subsets. TCRdb fed the 5' RACE reads into MiXCR, producing one record per CDR3 protein. The sample records roughly 60,000 distinct CDR3 sequences, around 7.7% being singletons. The receptors stem from a male donor in good health. Each CDR3 is given with its conserved first and last residue.

CDR3aa: CSARAPGETQYF; v_gene: TRBV20-1; len: 12; j_gene: TRBJ2-5
CDR3aa: CASSERSGWTEAFF; v_gene: TRBV2; len: 14; j_gene: TRBJ1-1
CDR3aa: CASSQDELAVANEQYF; v_gene: TRBV4-2; len: 16; j_gene: TRBJ2-7
CDR3aa: CASAGTGEHQPQHF; v_gene: TRBV6-1; len: 14; j_gene: TRBJ1-5
CDR3aa: CASSAASGRAYEQFF; v_gene: TRBV19; len: 15; j_gene: TRBJ2-1
CDR3aa: CASSQGGGRLSGNTIYF; v_gene: TRBV3-1; len: 17; j_gene: TRBJ1-3
CDR3aa: CASSLEAGDRNDEQFF; v_gene: TRBV5-1; len: 16; j_gene: TRBJ2-1
CDR3aa: CSVCSPGLAGGGGADTQYF; v_gene: TRBV29-1; len: 19; j_gene: TRBJ2-3
CDR3aa: CASSLLFGAGETQYF; v_gene: TRBV11-3; len: 15; j_gene: TRBJ2-5
CDR3aa: CASRDPPANEQFF; v_gene: TRBV2; len: 13; j_gene: TRBJ2-1
CDR3aa: CASSVTDGYTEAFF; v_gene: TRBV18; len: 14; j_gene: TRBJ1-1
CDR3aa: CASRRQLNTEAFF; v_gene: TRBV12-3/TRBV12-4; len: 13; j_gene: TRBJ1-1
CDR3aa: CASSPGGMNTEAFF; v_gene: TRBV18; len: 14; j_gene: TRBJ1-1
CDR3aa: CSARDLAGALSYEQYF; v_gene: TRBV20-1; len: 16; j_gene: TRBJ2-7
CDR3aa: CASSPQSVRDTQYF; v_gene: TRBV18; len: 14; j_gene: TRBJ2-3